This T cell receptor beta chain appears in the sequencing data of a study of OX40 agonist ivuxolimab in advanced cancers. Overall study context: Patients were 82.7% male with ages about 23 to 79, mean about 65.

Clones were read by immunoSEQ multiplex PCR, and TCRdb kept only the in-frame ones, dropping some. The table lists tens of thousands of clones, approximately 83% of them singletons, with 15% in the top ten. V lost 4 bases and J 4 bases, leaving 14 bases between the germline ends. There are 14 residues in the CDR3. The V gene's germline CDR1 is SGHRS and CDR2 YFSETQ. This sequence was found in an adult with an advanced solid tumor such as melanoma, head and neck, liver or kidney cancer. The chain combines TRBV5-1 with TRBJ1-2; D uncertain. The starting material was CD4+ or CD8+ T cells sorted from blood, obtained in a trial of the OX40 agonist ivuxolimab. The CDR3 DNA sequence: TGCGCCAGCAGCCTAGACCCCGGCGGCTATGGCTACACCTTC. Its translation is CASSLDPGGYGYTF.